This is a list of T cell receptor beta chains from one sample in a study of STAT3 mutations in large granular lymphocyte leukemia. Repertoires were generated with immunoSEQ multiplex PCR, while TCRdb's copy carries only in-frame clones and drops some. The sample lists about 13,000 clones, over 75% occurring once. Sample: PBMCs. Receptors originate from a human donor with T large granular lymphocyte leukemia. Some clones in this sample may be carry-over from other donors' samples. Both conserved end residues are part of each CDR3. Each record gives: J gene, V gene, clone size, D gene, CDR3 protein, CDR3 DNA. A D gene is named only where the DNA matches it firmly. The size entry is marked missing in some rows and otherwise reads once, few, many or a size class.

TRBJ1-6	TRBV6-6	few	TRBD1	CASSRQGISPLHF	TGTGCCAGCAGTAGACAGGGTATTTCACCCCTCCACTTT
TRBJ1-1	TRBV5-1	-	-	CASSLEVGRTEAFF	TGCGCCAGCAGCTTGGAGGTGGGAAGGACTGAAGCTTTCTTT
TRBJ2-3	TRBV4-1	once	TRBD2	CASSQDGAGGPTDTQYF	TGCGCCAGCAGCCAAGATGGGGCGGGGGGGCCCACAGATACGCAGTATTTT
TRBJ2-3	TRBV7-9	-	-	CASSPPYGTDTQYF	TGTGCCAGCAGCCCCCCATACGGGACAGATACGCAGTATTTT
TRBJ1-1	TRBV5-6	-	TRBD1	CASSTPTGGVGFTEAFF	TGTGCCAGCAGCACTCCAACAGGGGGCGTCGGATTCACTGAAGCTTTCTTT
TRBJ2-3	TRBV10-3	-	TRBD2	CAIRAELANTDTQYF	TGTGCCATCAGAGCTGAACTAGCGAACACAGATACGCAGTATTTT
TRBJ1-6	TRBV7-9	-	TRBD1	CASSLQGALSDSPLHF	TGTGCCAGCAGCTTACAGGGGGCGCTTAGTGATTCACCCCTCCACTTT
TRBJ1-2	TRBV6-1	-	-	CASTSPEGGDYGYTF	TGTGCCAGCACCTCACCCGAGGGGGGGGACTATGGCTACACCTTC
TRBJ2-5	TRBV7-2	-	-	CASSLVGAGETQYF	TGTGCCAGCAGCTTAGTGGGGGCCGGAGAGACCCAGTACTTC
TRBJ2-7	TRBV5-4	-	-	CASSFGAGEYF	TGTGCCAGCAGCTTTGGGGCAGGGGAGTACTTC
TRBJ2-3	TRBV7-9	-	TRBD2	CASSLGAGRTDTQYF	TGTGCCAGCAGCTTAGGAGCGGGGCGCACAGATACGCAGTATTTT
TRBJ2-2	TRBV5-6	-	TRBD1	CASSLGQGPGELFF	TGTGCCAGCAGCTTGGGACAGGGCCCCGGGGAGCTGTTTTTT
TRBJ1-4	TRBV4-1	-	-	CASSRPRATNEKLFF	TGCGCCAGCAGCCGCCCGCGGGCAACTAATGAAAAACTGTTTTTT
TRBJ2-7	TRBV28	-	TRBD2	CASTSSTSGTTAF	TGTGCCAGCACTTCATCAACTTCCGGGACTACGGCCTTC
TRBJ2-7	TRBV4-1	few	-	CASSQQGESYEQYF	TGCGCCAGCAGCCAACAGGGTGAATCCTACGAGCAGTACTTC
TRBJ2-1	TRBV11-2	-	TRBD2	CASSPSGLAGPRVQFF	TGTGCCAGCAGTCCCTCGGGGCTAGCGGGACCAAGGGTGCAGTTCTTC
TRBJ2-1	TRBV6-4	-	-	CASSDGGFEQFF	TGTGCCAGCAGTGACGGGGGTTTCGAGCAGTTCTTC
TRBJ2-3	TRBV29-1	-	-	CSVELPGKGTDTQYF	TGCAGCGTTGAACTGCCAGGGAAGGGTACAGATACGCAGTATTTT
TRBJ1-2	TRBV11-2	-	-	CASSPLRGPIYGYTF	TGTGCCAGCAGCCCTCTCCGGGGGCCTATCTATGGCTACACCTTC
TRBJ2-2	TRBV9	-	-	CASSVPLGELFF	TGTGCCAGCAGCGTACCTCTTGGGGAGCTGTTTTTT
TRBJ1-2	TRBV2	-	-	CASSEPGHYGYTF	TGTGCCAGCAGTGAACCCGGTCACTATGGCTACACCTTC
TRBJ2-2	TRBV6-1	-	TRBD2	CASSELAGVTGELFF	TGTGCCAGCAGTGAGCTAGCGGGAGTAACCGGGGAGCTGTTTTTT
TRBJ2-7	TRBV6-1	-	TRBD1	CASSDGTGTSYEQYF	TGTGCCAGCAGTGACGGGACAGGTACGTCCTACGAGCAGTACTTC
TRBJ1-5	TRBV7-6	-	TRBD1	CASSPGTAYSNQPQHF	TGTGCCAGCAGCCCAGGGACAGCTTATAGCAATCAGCCCCAGCATTTT
TRBJ1-1	TRBV29-1	-	TRBD1	CSADRGTNTEAFF	TGCAGCGCGGACAGGGGGACGAACACTGAAGCTTTCTTT
TRBJ1-2	TRBV7-9	-	TRBD1	CASSIGTAGGYTF	TGTGCCAGCAGCATTGGGACAGCTGGGGGCTACACCTTC
TRBJ1-3	TRBV28	-	-	CASRGLGRSSGNTIYF	TGTGCCAGCAGAGGTCTGGGACGGAGCTCTGGAAACACCATATATTTT
TRBJ2-3	TRBV9	once	TRBD1	CASSLLTGSTDTQYF	TGTGCCAGCAGCCTGTTGACAGGGAGCACAGATACGCAGTATTTT
TRBJ1-5	TRBV5-1	few	-	CASSLGSGTQPQHF	TGCGCCAGCAGCTTGGGTTCTGGAACCCAGCCCCAGCATTTT
TRBJ1-2	TRBV15	-	-	CATSRDLTDTGGYTF	TGTGCCACCAGCAGAGACCTGACAGACACGGGGGGCTACACCTTC
TRBJ1-1	TRBV5-4	-	-	CASKPPGENTEAFF	TGTGCCAGCAAGCCGCCGGGGGAGAACACTGAAGCTTTCTTT
TRBJ2-7	TRBV28	once	-	CASSSGTRRYEQYF	TGTGCCAGCAGCAGCGGGACACGGCGGTACGAGCAGTACTTC
TRBJ1-1	TRBV11-2	-	-	CASSLGRHTEAFF	TGTGCCAGCAGCTTGGGACGGCACACTGAAGCTTTCTTT
TRBJ2-7	TRBV10-3	-	TRBD1	CAIGQASYEQYF	TGTGCCATCGGACAGGCGTCCTACGAGCAGTACTTC
TRBJ1-3	TRBV5-5	-	-	CASSLTSSGNTIYF	TGTGCCAGCAGCTTAACTTCCTCTGGAAACACCATATATTTT
TRBJ2-3	TRBV7-2	-	-	CASSSHSSTQYF	TGTGCCAGCAGCTCCCACTCGAGTACGCAGTATTTT
TRBJ2-5	TRBV5-1	-	TRBD1	CASSLRQGSPQETQYF	TGCGCCAGCAGCCTCCGACAGGGATCCCCACAAGAGACCCAGTACTTC
TRBJ2-5	TRBV10-1	-	-	CASSPGQTPGETQYF	TGCGCCAGCAGTCCCGGACAGACCCCGGGAGAGACCCAGTACTTC
TRBJ1-2	TRBV6-1	-	-	CASSADLPYGYTF	TGTGCCAGCAGTGCGGACCTGCCCTATGGCTACACCTTC